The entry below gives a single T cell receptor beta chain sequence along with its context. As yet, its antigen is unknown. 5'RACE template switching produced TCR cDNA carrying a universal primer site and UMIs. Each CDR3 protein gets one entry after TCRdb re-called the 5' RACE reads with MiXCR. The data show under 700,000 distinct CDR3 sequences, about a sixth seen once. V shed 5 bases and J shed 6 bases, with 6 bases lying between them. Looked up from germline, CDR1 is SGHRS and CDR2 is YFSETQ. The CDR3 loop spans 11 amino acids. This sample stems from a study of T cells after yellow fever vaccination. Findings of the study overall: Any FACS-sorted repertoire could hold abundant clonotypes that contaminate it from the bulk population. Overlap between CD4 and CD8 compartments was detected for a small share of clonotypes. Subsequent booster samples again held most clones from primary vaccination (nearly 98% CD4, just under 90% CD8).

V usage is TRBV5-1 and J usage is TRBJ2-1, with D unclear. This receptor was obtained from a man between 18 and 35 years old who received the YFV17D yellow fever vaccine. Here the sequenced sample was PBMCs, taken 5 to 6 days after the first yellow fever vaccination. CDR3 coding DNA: TGCGCCAGCAGTTACACCAATGAGCAGTTCTTC. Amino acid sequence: CASSYTNEQFF.